The entry that follows covers one T cell receptor (beta chain) sequence. Its antigen is still unknown. Deletions cut 3 bases from V and 4 bases from J, with 12 bases between. CDR1 and CDR2 from the germline V gene are LNHDA and SQIVND (reference sequence). The CDR3 extends over 15 amino acids. Using immunoSEQ multiplex PCR, the repertoire was profiled, and TCRdb retains in-frame clones only, with some absent. The sample holds over 50,000 clones, around 89% seen once. The sample belongs to a study of OX40 agonist ivuxolimab in advanced cancers. Study at large: In this cohort, patients received ivuxolimab, an agonistic anti-OX40 (CD134) antibody. A male proportion of more than 75% was recorded, with mean age 60 years and range about 23 to 80. The study reported partial responses in three patients: one hepatocellular carcinoma, two cutaneous melanoma.

Study findings and constraints: Averaging showed that CD8+ T cells had more expanded clones than CD4+ did.

The V call is TRBV19, the J call TRBJ2-2, with a weak D call TRBD1 (5 bases). This clonotype originated in an adult with an advanced solid tumor such as melanoma, head and neck, liver or kidney cancer. The sequencing used CD4+ or CD8+ T cells sorted from blood, collected in a trial of the OX40 agonist ivuxolimab. CDR3 region: CASSMARTSTGELFF. The CDR3 nucleotides read TGTGCCAGTAGTATGGCTAGGACAAGCACCGGGGAGCTGTTTTTT.